Given below is one TCR beta chain in context. This specimen belongs to a study of Tregs in tolerant kidney transplant recipients. The repertoire was sequenced with immunoSEQ multiplex PCR; TCRdb's copy has only in-frame clones and lacks some. Among about 240,000 clones listed, roughly 84% were seen once. This CDR3 region has 15 residues. In germline, CDR1 is SNHLY, CDR2 FYNNEI. V lost 6 bases and J lost 0, with 13 bases in between. Specimen: CD4+ T cells from blood. This chain uses TRBV2 with TRBJ2-3; the D gene is possibly TRBD1 (6 bases). The sequence was obtained from a human donor in good health. The CDR3 reads CASSDRRTSTDTQYF. CDR3 in DNA: TGTGCCAGCAGCGACAGGAGGACAAGCACAGATACGCAGTATTTT.